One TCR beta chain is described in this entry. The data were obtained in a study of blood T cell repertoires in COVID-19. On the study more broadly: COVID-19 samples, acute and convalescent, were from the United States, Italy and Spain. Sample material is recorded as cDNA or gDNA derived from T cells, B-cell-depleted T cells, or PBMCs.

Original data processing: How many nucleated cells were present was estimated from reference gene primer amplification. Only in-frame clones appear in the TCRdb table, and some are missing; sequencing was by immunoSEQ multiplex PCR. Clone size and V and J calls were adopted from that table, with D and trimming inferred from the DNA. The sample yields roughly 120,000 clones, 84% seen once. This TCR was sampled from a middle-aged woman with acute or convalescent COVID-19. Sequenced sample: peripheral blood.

The CDR3 DNA reads as TGTGCCAGCAGCCCCCCACTGACAGGCTACTATGGCTACACCTTC. It yields the protein CASSPPLTGYYGYTF. This sequence joins TRBV9 and TRBJ1-2, with a tentative D call TRBD1 (6 bases). Germline loops: CDR1 SGDLS, CDR2 YYNGEE. V lost 4 bases to trimming and J lost 3 bases, with 16 bases between them. CDR3 length equals 15 residues. The whole variable domain, filled in from reference TRBV9 and TRBJ1-2, reads DSGVTQTPKHLITATGQRVTLRCSPRSGDLSVYWYQQSLDQGLQFLIQYYNGEERAKGNILERFSAQQFPDLHSELNLSSLELGDSALYFCASSPPLTGYYGYTFGSGTRLTVV.